A selection of T cell receptor beta chains follows, all from one sample in a study of blood T cell repertoires in COVID-19. TCRdb's copy holds only in-frame clones and misses some; the assay was immunoSEQ multiplex PCR. This repertoire shows around 350,000 clones, 70% to 90% found once; its top ten account for 3%. Sequences were obtained from peripheral blood. The origin of the receptors is a human donor in a cohort sampled during active COVID-19. The CDR3 runs from the conserved cysteine through the conserved F or W. D genes are given only for firm matches. Expanded clones are given a class, and other clones once, few, many or no size at all.

clone_size j_call v_call d_call cdr3_nt cdr3_aa
. TRBJ1-2 TRBV6-5 TRBD1 TGTGCCAGTAGTTACTCGGGACAGGGGATTGATGGCTACACCTTC CASSYSGQGIDGYTF
. TRBJ2-3 TRBV7-9 TRBD2 TGTGCCAGCAGCCAGGAAGGCGGGAGAAGCACAGATACGCAGTATTTT CASSQEGGRSTDTQYF
. TRBJ2-5 TRBV28 . TGTGCCAGCAGTTTCCCCCAGGGTAGGGAGGCCCAGTACTTC CASSFPQGREAQYF
. TRBJ2-1 TRBV18 . TGTGCCAGCTCACGACCTACAGGGTCGGGCAATGAGCAGTTCTTC CASSRPTGSGNEQFF
. TRBJ1-5 TRBV19 . TGTGCCACCGACCGGGACATCGTTACCCAGCCCCAGCATTTT CATDRDIVTQPQHF
. TRBJ1-1 TRBV19 . TGTGCCAGTAGTACATCCCTACTCGGGGTGGGCACTGAAGCTTTCTTT CASSTSLLGVGTEAFF
. TRBJ2-3 TRBV4-2 TRBD2 TGTGCCAGCAGCACCCGGGGTAGCGGGAGAGGGGGCACAGATACGCAGTATTTT CASSTRGSGRGGTDTQYF
. TRBJ2-2 TRBV5-1 . TGCGCCAGCAGCCCGGGACAAGGGGAATGGACCGGGGAGCTGTTTTTT CASSPGQGEWTGELFF
once TRBJ2-2 TRBV18 . TGTGCCAGCTCACCACCATACAGTACGAACACCGGGGAGCTGTTTTTT CASSPPYSTNTGELFF
. TRBJ1-3 TRBV28 TRBD1 TGTGCCAGCAGTTCCTCCAGGACAGGGGCCACTGGAAACACCATATATTTT CASSSSRTGATGNTIYF
few TRBJ2-2 TRBV20-1 . TGCAGTGCTAGTTCCCTAGACACCGGGGAGCTGTTTTTT CSASSLDTGELFF
. TRBJ2-5 TRBV6-5 TRBD1 TGTGCCAGCTCCTATAATTGGGACAGACAAGAGACCCAGTACTTC CASSYNWDRQETQYF
. TRBJ1-2 TRBV19 TRBD1 TGTGCCAGCAGACAGGGGATGGGAGTTTCTTCTAACTATGGCTACACCTTC CASRQGMGVSSNYGYTF
. TRBJ2-7 TRBV5-4 TRBD1 TGTGCCAGCAGCTCGGAAGGGGACAGGGCGGGATCGGGCTACGAGCAGTACTTC CASSSEGDRAGSGYEQYF
. TRBJ2-3 TRBV5-1 TRBD1 TGCGCCAGCAGCTTGACAGGGGGAAGCACAGATACGCAGTATTTT CASSLTGGSTDTQYF
once TRBJ2-1 TRBV5-1 . TGCGCCAGCAGCTTGTCAGCAGGGCCGATTACCCATGAGCAGTTCTTC CASSLSAGPITHEQFF
. TRBJ1-3 TRBV25-1 . TGTGCCAGCAGTGAGGGAGGCACCATATATTTT CASSEGGTIYF
. TRBJ2-7 TRBV30 . TGTGCCTGGAGTGTTCGACTGTCGGTGGAGCAGTACTTC CAWSVRLSVEQYF
. TRBJ2-7 TRBV27 TRBD1 TGTGCCAGCACCCCCTCGGGGACAGGGGGCCCTTCCTACGAGCAGTACTTC CASTPSGTGGPSYEQYF
. TRBJ2-1 TRBV5-4 . TGTGCCAGCAGCTTGGAAAGGGGGACCTACAATGAGCAGTTCTTC CASSLERGTYNEQFF
. TRBJ2-7 TRBV6-1 . TGTGCCAGCAGTGAAACTCTAGGGCGCGAGGACACCTACGAGCAGTACTTC CASSETLGREDTYEQYF
. TRBJ2-2 TRBV27 . TGTGCCAGCAGTCCACTTAGGGGTAGCGGAAACACCGGGGAGCTGTTTTTT CASSPLRGSGNTGELFF
. TRBJ1-2 TRBV9 TRBD1 TGTGCCAGCAGCGAGGGACAGGCCTATGGCTACACCTTC CASSEGQAYGYTF
once TRBJ2-5 TRBV18 TRBD1 TGTGCCAGCTCACGGAGAGACAGGGCCAAACAAGAGACCCAGTACTTC CASSRRDRAKQETQYF
. TRBJ2-2 TRBV7-9 TRBD2 TGTGCCAGCAGCACGCGGACTAGCGCTTTCACCGGGGAGCTGTTTTTT CASSTRTSAFTGELFF
. TRBJ2-5 TRBV30 . TGTGCCTGGAGTGTGGGACCGGGGGAGCGGGAGACCCAGTACTTC CAWSVGPGERETQYF
. TRBJ2-1 TRBV19 . TGTGCCAGTAGCAAAGAGCGCTACTCCTACAATGAGCAGTTCTTC CASSKERYSYNEQFF
once TRBJ2-6 TRBV25-1 TRBD1 TGTGCCAGCAGTACAGGGGGTGGGGCCAACGTCCTGACTTTC CASSTGGGANVLTF
. TRBJ2-7 TRBV4-1 TRBD1 TGCGCCAGCAGCCAAGCCCCGGGACAGGCCGGGGGCGAGCAGTACTTC CASSQAPGQAGGEQYF
. TRBJ1-5 TRBV2 TRBD1 TGTGCCAGCAGTAACCGACAGGGGTTCGGCAATCAGCCCCAGCATTTT CASSNRQGFGNQPQHF
. TRBJ1-6 TRBV2 TRBD1 TGTGCCAGCAGTGAGCAGGGGGGTTATAATTCACCCCTCCACTTT CASSEQGGYNSPLHF
once TRBJ2-1 TRBV11-3 . TGTGCCAGCAGCTTATTAGGGAGTGGGTACAATGAGCAGTTCTTC CASSLLGSGYNEQFF
. TRBJ1-2 TRBV9 TRBD1 TGTGCCAGCAGCAAAGACAGGGCCCCCGGCTATGGCTACACCTTC CASSKDRAPGYGYTF
. TRBJ2-3 TRBV11-3 . TGTGCCAGCAGCTTAGCTCAGGGCGATACGCAGTATTTT CASSLAQGDTQYF
. TRBJ2-1 TRBV3-1/TRBV3-2 TRBD1 TGTGCCAGCAGCCGGTACAGGGGAAGGGCCTCCTACAATGAGCAGTTCTTC CASSRYRGRASYNEQFF
. TRBJ2-7 TRBV14 TRBD1 TGTGCCAGCAGCCGGACAGGGATTAACTACGAGCAGTACTTC CASSRTGINYEQYF
. TRBJ1-5 TRBV5-6 . TGTGCCAGCAGCTTGAGGGGCGTCAGGGGAGGCAATCAGCCCCAGCATTTT CASSLRGVRGGNQPQHF
many TRBJ2-7 TRBV7-6 . TGTGCCAGCTCGGGGGCGGGGGATGAGCAGTACTTC CASSGAGDEQYF
. TRBJ2-1 TRBV7-3 . TGTGCCAGCAGCTTAGCGGTGGGCTCCTACAATGAGCAGTTCTTC CASSLAVGSYNEQFF
. TRBJ2-7 TRBV6-1 TRBD2 TGTGCCAGCAGTGAAGGGCCAGCGGGGTTTCCCCTCCCCTACGAGCAGTACTTC CASSEGPAGFPLPYEQYF
. TRBJ1-2 TRBV2 . TGTGCCAGCAGGCTTTTGACAGAGAACTATGGCTACACCTTC CASRLLTENYGYTF
. TRBJ2-3 TRBV4-2 TRBD2 TGTGCCAGCAGCCAAGAAAGTGGGAGCGGGGGCACAGATACGCAGTATTTT CASSQESGSGGTDTQYF
. TRBJ2-1 TRBV29-1 . TGCAGCGTTGAAGATCGGTCAGGGTTCTACAATGAGCAGTTCTTC CSVEDRSGFYNEQFF
once TRBJ1-4 TRBV5-5 . TGTGCCAGCAGCCCGGCAGGACAGCCCGACCTCGAAAAACTGTTTTTT CASSPAGQPDLEKLFF
. TRBJ2-3 TRBV28 . TGTGCCAGCAGTCCTCCCCGGAGGACAGATACGCAGTATTTT CASSPPRRTDTQYF
. TRBJ2-3 TRBV6-4 TRBD1 TGTGCCAGCAGTGGCGAGGGGGCGGAAGATACGCAGTATTTT CASSGEGAEDTQYF
. TRBJ1-5 TRBV27 . TGTGCCAGCAGTTTGGGGCAGGTCCAGCCCCAGCATTTT CASSLGQVQPQHF
once TRBJ2-4 TRBV3-1/TRBV3-2 . TGTGCCAGCAGCCAAGATATCGCCAAAAACATTCAGTACTTC CASSQDIAKNIQYF
. TRBJ2-1 TRBV19 . TGTGCCAGTAGAGGGGGAACCTACAATGAGCAGTTCTTC CASRGGTYNEQFF
once TRBJ2-1 TRBV11-2 TRBD1 TGTGCCAGCAGCTCCCTGACAGGGTATGAGCAGTTCTTC CASSSLTGYEQFF
. TRBJ2-7 TRBV28 TRBD2 TGTGCCAGCAGCTGGGGACTAGCGGGAACCTACGAGCAGTACTTC CASSWGLAGTYEQYF
. TRBJ2-3 TRBV4-1 . TGCGCCAGCAGCCAAGACAGGGAGGCGCGGGCGCAGTATTTT CASSQDREARAQYF
. TRBJ2-3 TRBV7-9 TRBD2 TGTGCCAGCAGCTACCCTGTGCGGGAGGGCGGTCATACGCAGTATTTT CASSYPVREGGHTQYF
. TRBJ2-1 TRBV2 TRBD2 TGTGCCAGCAGTCCCCCCGGGGGGGCCTTCTACAATGAGCAGTTCTTC CASSPPGGAFYNEQFF
. TRBJ2-3 TRBV24-1 TRBD2 TGTGCCACCAGTGAACTAGCGGGACGCACAGATACGCAGTATTTT CATSELAGRTDTQYF
. TRBJ1-2 TRBV18 . TGTGCCAGCTCTCAAGCCGGGAAGAACTATGGCTACACCTTC CASSQAGKNYGYTF
. TRBJ2-2 TRBV28 TRBD1 TGTGCCAGCGGCAAGACAGGGACCGGGGAGCTGTTTTTT CASGKTGTGELFF
. TRBJ1-5 TRBV4-2 . TGTGCCAGCAGCCAAGGAGACGGGATCAATCAGCCCCAGCATTTT CASSQGDGINQPQHF
once TRBJ1-2 TRBV11-2 TRBD1 TGTGCCAGCAGCTTAGTCGGGACAGGGGACTATGGCTACACCTTC CASSLVGTGDYGYTF
. TRBJ1-4 TRBV12-3/TRBV12-4 . TGTGCCAGCAGTTTGTATCCTGGAGGAAAACTGTTTTTT CASSLYPGGKLFF